This TCR beta chain was captured in a study of cytomegalovirus exposure and HLA in healthy donors. The length of the CDR3 is 14 residues. Germline lookup yields CDR1 SSHAT and CDR2 FNYEAQ (reference sequence). Losses at the gene ends were 3 bases for V and 0 bases for J; bases not matched to a gene: 1. Whereas donors were nominally healthy upon sampling, unrecorded immune exposures were probable. With 60 Vbeta and 13 Jbeta primers, the PCR was carried out. This table comes from immunoSEQ multiplex PCR, and its TCRdb copy is limited to in-frame clones, with some not included. The table records some 84,000 clones, roughly 78% of them present only once.

The sample taken for sequencing was PBMCs. V usage is TRBV7-7 and J usage is TRBJ2-5; TRBD1 matches at 7 bases. The sequence came from a male donor in good health and CMV-seropositive. The CDR3 DNA reads as TGTGCCAGCAGCTTGGGACAGCACCAAGAGACCCAGTACTTC. It encodes CASSLGQHQETQYF.